Described below is a single T cell receptor beta chain sequence and its context. This sample is drawn from a study of blood T cell repertoires in COVID-19. Study background: Material from acute and convalescent COVID-19 was sourced from the United States, Italy and Spain. PBMCs, B-cell-depleted T cells, or T cells were the source of the cDNA or gDNA that made up the material.

Data came from immunoSEQ multiplex PCR; TCRdb stores just in-frame clones and leaves some out. The top ten hold about 0.7% of the sample, which has some 250,000 clones, 88% seen once. V lost 3 bases to trimming and J lost 0 bases, with 12 bases between them. The CDR3 spans 15 residues. CDR1 DFQATT and CDR2 SNEGSKA come from the germline V gene (reference sequence). The receptor was isolated from a human donor in a cohort sampled during active COVID-19. This chain connects TRBV20-1 to TRBJ1-5; D gene uncertain. The sample consisted of peripheral blood. The CDR3 DNA reads TGCAGTGCTAGTCGCGTATCCAATAGCAATCAGCCCCAGCATTTT. Its translation is CSASRVSNSNQPQHF.